The next 21 T cell receptor beta chains were all read from a single sample in a study of immune heterogeneity within non-small cell lung tumors. Bulk tumor genomic DNA, 450 to 600 ng per sample, was the template. During surgery, several far-apart biopsies were obtained from every primary tumor. Curative surgery was performed on patients who had untreated, newly diagnosed non-small cell lung cancer. The authors amplified TCR beta CDR3 by multiplex PCR with 32 V and 13 J primers. TCRdb analysed the multiplex PCR reads with MiXCR anew, one entry per CDR3 protein. The top ten clones hold 35% to 55% of a sample with 2,000 to 3,000 distinct CDR3 sequences, approximately 50% of them seen once. Sequenced material: lung tumor tissue. The receptors were sampled from a man aged 50 or older with non-small cell lung cancer.

The CDR3 DNA sequence: TGTGCCAGCAGCGAAAGAGGGGGCGCTGGGTTCGGGGAGCTGTTTTTT. It is translated as CASSERGGAGFGELFF. V gene TRBV7-8 combines with J gene TRBJ2-2; TRBD1 matches at 7 bases. Germline lookup yields CDR1 SGHVS and CDR2 FQNEAQ. The CDR3 extends over 16 amino acids. With 5 bases clipped from V and 7 bases from J, the junction kept 13 bases outside the gene matches.

This clonotype was found a few times. V is TRBV5-1 and J is TRBJ2-1; a weak D match, TRBD2 (7 bases). This CDR3 is built from 15 residues. V gave up 6 bases and J gave up 3 bases, with 16 bases separating them. Germline CDR1 is SGHRS and CDR2 is YFSETQ. This CDR3 reads CASNRGGGGYNEQFF. DNA of the CDR3: TGCGCCAGCAATCGAGGGGGAGGGGGCTACAATGAGCAGTTCTTC.

The chain joins TRBV20-1 to TRBJ2-3, with D unclear. Looked up from germline, CDR1 is DFQATT and CDR2 is SNEGSKA (reference sequence). V gave up 6 bases and J gave up 4 bases, with 23 bases separating them. There are 16 residues in the CDR3. The chain's CDR3 is CSAARSRSPVADTQYF. Written as DNA, the CDR3 is TGCAGTGCCGCCCGATCCAGGTCCCCGGTGGCAGATACGCAGTATTTT.

The chain couples TRBV6-4 to TRBJ2-7, with D maybe TRBD2 (5 bases). This CDR3 comprises 15 residues. With 2 bases removed from V and 2 bases from J, the gap between germline ends came to 13 bases. Germline-derived CDR1 and CDR2 are MRHNA and SNTAGT. CDR3 sequence (DNA): TGTGCCAGCAGTGACGGAGGACGGGTCCCCTACGAGCAGTACTTC. Translating it yields CASSDGGRVPYEQYF.

The chain links TRBV20-1 to TRBJ2-7, with TRBD2 matching over 9 bases. CDR3 length equals 15 residues. CDR1 and CDR2 from the germline V gene are DFQATT and SNEGSKA (reference sequence). The J segment lost 4 bases and the V segment lost 5 bases, leaving 12 bases of the junction unmatched. CDR3 region: CSAGGHSGSTYEQYF. The CDR3 DNA follows: TGCAGTGCTGGGGGCCATAGCGGGAGTACGTACGAGCAGTACTTC.

This clonotype counts as medium-sized. This rearrangement joins TRBV5-5 to TRBJ2-2, with D perhaps TRBD1 or TRBD2 (5 bases each). The CDR3 is made up of 14 amino acids. In germline, CDR1 is SGHKS, CDR2 YYEKEE (reference sequence). V was clipped by 4 bases and J by 5 bases, with 12 bases between them. The CDR3 loop reads CASSPRGWTGELFF. In nucleotides, the CDR3 is TGTGCCAGCAGCCCGAGGGGATGGACCGGGGAGCTGTTTTTT.

This chain connects TRBV4-2 to TRBJ1-4; D may be TRBD1 (5 bases). This CDR3 has 18 amino acids. CDR1 and CDR2 from the germline V gene are LGHNA and YNFKEQ. The germline V and J ends were trimmed by 1 base and 0 bases, with 15 bases remaining between them. The CDR3 sequence: CASSQGSGGSSTNEKLFF. For the CDR3, the DNA is TGTGCCAGCAGCCAAGGGTCGGGGGGTAGTTCAACTAATGAAAAACTGTTTTTT.

As concerns this clonotype: The germline gene is not matched at one end of the junction; a read error may be the cause. The rearrangement links TRBV27 to TRBJ1-5; no reliable D call. The germline V gene has CDR1 MNHEY and CDR2 SMNVEV (reference sequence). CDR3 length: 19 amino acids. The CDR3 protein is CASKPVGSPFLPSNHPQHF. Here the CDR3 DNA reads TGTGCCAGCAAACCAGTGGGCAGCCCATTTCTTCCTAGCAATCATCCCCAGCATTTT.

The chain combines TRBV4-1 with TRBJ2-7; possibly TRBD1 for D (5 bases). Germline values: CDR1 MGHRA, CDR2 YSYEKL. The ends were cut back, 4 bases at V and 2 bases at J, with 21 bases in the middle. The CDR3 runs to 17 residues. The CDR3 spells CASSPPSGFGLPYEQYF. CDR3 DNA: TGCGCCAGCAGCCCCCCTTCAGGGTTTGGGTTGCCCTACGAGCAGTACTTC.

The rearrangement links TRBV30 to TRBJ2-1, with 8 bases that match TRBD1. The germline gives CDR1 GTSNPN, CDR2 SVGIG (reference sequence). V shed 1 base and J 4 bases; nucleotides not matched to a gene: 6. The CDR3 spans 15 residues. As DNA, the CDR3 is TGTGCCTGGAGTGAAACAGGGGGGTTTTACAATGAGCAGTTCTTC. Its protein product is CAWSETGGFYNEQFF.

The V gene is TRBV28, the J gene TRBJ2-3; 8 bases align to TRBD2. V was pared by 2 bases and J by 6 bases, with 7 bases of the junction left unmatched. The germline V gene has CDR1 MDHEN and CDR2 SYDVKM. This CDR3 comprises 15 residues. CDR3 nucleotide sequence: TGTGCCAGCAGTTTAATCGGGAGGGCGGAGGATACGCAGTATTTT. Its translation is CASSLIGRAEDTQYF.

There are a few counts of this clonotype. This rearrangement joins TRBV19 to TRBJ2-3; TRBD2 matches 10 bases. Trimming removed 5 bases from V and 6 bases from J; junction bases left unmatched: 11. Germline V gene sequence: CDR1 LNHDA, CDR2 SQIVND (reference sequence). The CDR3 loop spans 16 amino acids. The CDR3 DNA follows: TGTGCCAGTAGTCCCGTCAGCGGGAGGGCCAGGGATACGCAGTATTTT. This gives the protein CASSPVSGRARDTQYF.

The rearrangement links TRBV30 to TRBJ1-5; TRBD1 agrees at 10 bases. The germline V gene has CDR1 GTSNPN and CDR2 SVGIG (reference sequence). V was clipped by 2 bases and J by 12 bases; unmatched bases: 7. The CDR3 contains 13 residues. This CDR3 reads CAWSPGTGANQHF. Here the CDR3 DNA reads TGTGCCTGGAGTCCCGGGACAGGGGCCAACCAGCATTTT.

The CDR3 here is CASSVLNIPGADTQYF. The CDR3 nucleotides are TGTGCCAGCAGTGTACTAAATATACCCGGGGCCGATACGCAGTATTTT. The rearrangement links TRBV2 to TRBJ2-3; TRBD1 or TRBD2 may be the D gene (5 bases each). The V gene lost 4 bases and the J gene lost 6 bases, with 20 bases spanning the gap. Germline lookup yields CDR1 SNHLY and CDR2 FYNNEI. The CDR3 sequence is 16 residues long.

The chain employs TRBV7-2 and TRBJ1-2; D unclear. Germline CDR1 SGHTA, CDR2 FQGNSA. The CDR3 runs to 16 residues. Deletions cut 6 bases from V and 1 base from J, with 18 bases between. The CDR3 coding sequence is TGTGCCAGCAGTCCCGTTCCCCCCGAGTTTAACTATGGCTACACCTTC. Translation gives CASSPVPPEFNYGYTF.

The chain recombines TRBV11-2 with TRBJ2-3; 7 nucleotides line up with TRBD1. V was clipped by 6 bases and J by 8 bases; unmatched bases: 2. Per germline, CDR1 SGHAT and CDR2 FQNNGV. CDR3 length: 11 amino acids. Written as DNA, the CDR3 is TGTGCCAGCAGGGGACAGCTTACGCAGTATTTT. Translated, it gives CASRGQLTQYF.

This chain uses TRBV11-3 with TRBJ2-7; the D gene is possibly TRBD1 (5 bases). V gave up 2 bases and J gave up 6 bases, with 11 bases separating them. The CDR3 extends over 13 amino acids. CDR1 and CDR2 (germline): SGHNT, YENEEA. CDR3 residues: CASSLLSTGEQYF. Written as DNA, the CDR3 is TGTGCCAGCAGCTTATTAAGCACAGGCGAGCAGTACTTC.

This clonotype was counted a few times. The chain recombines TRBV9 with TRBJ2-1, with unresolved D. Germline-derived CDR1 and CDR2 are SGDLS and YYNGEE. Trimming pared 0 bases from V and 0 bases from J, leaving 10 bases between. The CDR3 consists of 16 residues. The DNA for the CDR3 is TGTGCCAGCAGCGTAGGGTTGCAAAGCTCCTACAATGAGCAGTTCTTC. Amino acid sequence: CASSVGLQSSYNEQFF.

CDR3 residues: CASSPRGPGEPQHF. The CDR3 DNA reads as TGTGCCAGCAGTCCACGGGGTCCAGGTGAGCCCCAGCATTTT. The chain links TRBV27 to TRBJ1-5; D is undetermined. The V end lost 5 bases, the J end lost 8 bases, and 16 bases lay between the germline ends. The CDR3 sequence is 14 residues long. Germline assignment: CDR1 MNHEY and CDR2 SMNVEV (reference sequence).

The chain carries TRBV12-5 and TRBJ1-5; 7 nucleotides agree with TRBD1. Germline CDR1 reads LGHNT; CDR2 reads FRNRAP. The CDR3 extends over 15 amino acids. V trimming: 8 bases; J trimming: 2 bases; junction bases outside the gene matches: 9. CDR3 in amino acids: CASSEGGAGNQPQHF. In DNA form, the CDR3 reads TGTGCTAGTTCGGAAGGGGGCGCGGGCAATCAGCCCCAGCATTTT.

A few counts support this clonotype. J is TRBJ2-7 and V is TRBV6-2 or TRBV6-3; a weak D match, TRBD1 (5 bases). CDR1 is MNHEY, CDR2 SVGEGT, per germline. Trimming removed 5 bases from V and 4 bases from J, with 21 bases in between. The CDR3 has 16 amino acids. CDR3 region: CASSIGKGLVGYEQYF. DNA for the CDR3: TGTGCCAGCAGTATAGGGAAGGGGCTAGTCGGATACGAGCAGTACTTC.